This T cell receptor beta chain originates from a study of cytomegalovirus exposure and HLA in healthy donors. Deletions cut 0 bases from V and 2 bases from J, with 10 bases between. Germline CDR1 reads SGDLS; CDR2 reads YYNGEE. The CDR3 length is 15 residues. The PCR made use of 60 Vbeta and 13 Jbeta primers. The repertoire was sequenced with immunoSEQ multiplex PCR; TCRdb's copy has only in-frame clones and lacks some. Among some 87,000 clones, more than 65% were seen once, and the ten largest hold about 2.5%. The chain uses TRBV9 and TRBJ2-3; weak D call: TRBD2 (5 bases). The sequencing sample was made of PBMCs. The TCR originated in a man aged 25-40 years in good health and CMV-seronegative. The CDR3 coding sequence is TGTGCCAGCAGCGTAGAGACTACCCACACAGATACGCAGTATTTT. Its translation is CASSVETTHTDTQYF.